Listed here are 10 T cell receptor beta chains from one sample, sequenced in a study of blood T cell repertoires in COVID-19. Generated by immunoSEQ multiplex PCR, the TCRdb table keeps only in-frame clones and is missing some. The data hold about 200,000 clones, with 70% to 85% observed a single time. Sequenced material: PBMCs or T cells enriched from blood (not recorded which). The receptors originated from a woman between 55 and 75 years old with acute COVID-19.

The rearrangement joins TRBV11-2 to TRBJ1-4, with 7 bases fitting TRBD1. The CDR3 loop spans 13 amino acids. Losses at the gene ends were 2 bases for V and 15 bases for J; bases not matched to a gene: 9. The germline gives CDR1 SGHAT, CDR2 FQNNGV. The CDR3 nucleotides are TGTGCCAGCAGCTTACCTGGACAGGCCGAGGTGTTTTTT. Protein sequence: CASSLPGQAEVFF.

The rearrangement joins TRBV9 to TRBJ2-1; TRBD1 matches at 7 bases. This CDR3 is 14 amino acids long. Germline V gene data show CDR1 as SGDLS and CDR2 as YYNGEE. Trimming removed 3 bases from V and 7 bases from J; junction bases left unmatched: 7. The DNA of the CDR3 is TGTGCCAGCAGCGGTTCCGGGACAGAGAATGAGCAGTTCTTC. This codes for CASSGSGTENEQFF.

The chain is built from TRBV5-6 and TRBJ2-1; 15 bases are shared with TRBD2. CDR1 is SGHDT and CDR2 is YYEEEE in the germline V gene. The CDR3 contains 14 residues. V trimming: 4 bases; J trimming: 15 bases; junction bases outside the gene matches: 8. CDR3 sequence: CASSQGLAGGPGFF. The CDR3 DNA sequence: TGTGCCAGCAGCCAAGGACTAGCGGGAGGGCCGGGGTTCTTC.

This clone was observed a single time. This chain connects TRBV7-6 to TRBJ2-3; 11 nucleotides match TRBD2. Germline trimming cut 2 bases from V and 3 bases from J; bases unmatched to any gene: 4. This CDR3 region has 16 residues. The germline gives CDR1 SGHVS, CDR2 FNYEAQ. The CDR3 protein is CASSLNSGGATDTQYF. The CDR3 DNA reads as TGTGCCAGCAGCTTAAATAGCGGGGGGGCAACAGATACGCAGTATTTT.

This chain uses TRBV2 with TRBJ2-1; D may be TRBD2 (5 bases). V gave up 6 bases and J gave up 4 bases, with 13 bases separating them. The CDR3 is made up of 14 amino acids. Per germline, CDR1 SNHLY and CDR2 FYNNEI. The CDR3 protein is CASRQSGLYNEQFF. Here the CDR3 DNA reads TGTGCCAGCAGGCAAAGCGGTTTATACAATGAGCAGTTCTTC.

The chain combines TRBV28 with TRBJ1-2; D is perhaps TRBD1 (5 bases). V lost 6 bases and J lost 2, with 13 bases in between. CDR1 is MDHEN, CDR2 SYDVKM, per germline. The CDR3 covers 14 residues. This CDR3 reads CASSPASGNYGYTF. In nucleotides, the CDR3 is TGTGCCAGCAGCCCTGCCTCAGGGAACTATGGCTACACCTTC.

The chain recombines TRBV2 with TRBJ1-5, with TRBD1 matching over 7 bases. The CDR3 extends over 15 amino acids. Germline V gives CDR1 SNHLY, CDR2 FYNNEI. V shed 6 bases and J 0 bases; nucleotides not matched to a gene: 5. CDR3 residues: CASSGTVHSNQPQHF. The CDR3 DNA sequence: TGTGCCAGCAGCGGGACAGTCCATAGCAATCAGCCCCAGCATTTT.

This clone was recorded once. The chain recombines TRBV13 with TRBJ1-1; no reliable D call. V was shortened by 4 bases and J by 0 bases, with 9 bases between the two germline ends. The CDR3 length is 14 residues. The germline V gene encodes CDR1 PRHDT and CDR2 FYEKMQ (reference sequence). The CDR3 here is CASSSHGMNTEAFF. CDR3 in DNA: TGTGCCAGCAGCTCCCACGGGATGAACACTGAAGCTTTCTTT.

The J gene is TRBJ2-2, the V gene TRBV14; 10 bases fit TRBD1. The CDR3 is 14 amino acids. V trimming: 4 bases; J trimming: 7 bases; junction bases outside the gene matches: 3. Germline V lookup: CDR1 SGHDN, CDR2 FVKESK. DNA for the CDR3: TGTGCCAGCAGCCGACAGGGGGCCGTCGGGGAGCTGTTTTTT. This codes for CASSRQGAVGELFF.

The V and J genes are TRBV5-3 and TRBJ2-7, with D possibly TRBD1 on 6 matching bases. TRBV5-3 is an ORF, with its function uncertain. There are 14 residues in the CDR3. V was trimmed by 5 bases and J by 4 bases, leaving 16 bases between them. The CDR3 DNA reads TGTGCCAGAAGTTACTGGGACACTGGATACGAGCAGTACGTC. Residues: CARSYWDTGYEQYV.